The 10 T cell receptor beta chains below all came from one sample that was sequenced in a study of T cells in localized non-small cell lung cancer. Clones were sequenced by immunoSEQ multiplex PCR, and TCRdb holds only the in-frame ones, with some missing. The sample holds roughly 21,000 clones, roughly 86% seen once. This specimen consisted of peripheral blood mononuclear cells, obtained before any cancer treatment. Receptors originate from a male donor older than 55 with stage II lung adenocarcinoma.

The chain carries TRBV9 and TRBJ2-3; 10 bases are shared with TRBD2. The CDR3 length is 16 residues. V dropped 1 base and J dropped 3; count of bases not matched to a gene: 5. Germline V lookup: CDR1 SGDLS, CDR2 YYNGEE. CDR3 bases: TGTGCCAGCAGCGTATCCGGGACTAGCGTAACAGATACGCAGTATTTT. Its translation: CASSVSGTSVTDTQYF.

The chain carries TRBV28 and TRBJ2-3; the match to TRBD2 covers 8 bases. Per germline, CDR1 MDHEN and CDR2 SYDVKM. This CDR3 is 15 amino acids long. V gave up 6 bases and J gave up 6 bases; unmatched junction bases: 11. This CDR3 reads CASRRAGGLKDTQYF. Written as DNA, the CDR3 is TGTGCCAGCAGGAGGGCGGGAGGTTTAAAGGATACGCAGTATTTT.

This rearrangement joins TRBV29-1 to TRBJ1-3, with no clear D. Germline loops: CDR1 SQVTM, CDR2 ANQGSEA. The CDR3 spans 12 residues. V dropped 4 bases and J dropped 3 bases, with 7 bases sitting between them. In DNA, the CDR3 is TGCAGCGTTGCGGAGAGTGGAAACACCATATATTTT. The encoded protein is CSVAESGNTIYF.

The J gene is TRBJ1-5, the V gene TRBV6-6, with 7 bases matching TRBD1. The CDR3 length is 14 residues. Per germline, CDR1 MNHNY and CDR2 SVGAGI (reference sequence). V gave up 6 bases and J gave up 6 bases; unmatched junction bases: 8. The CDR3 DNA follows: TGTGCCAGCAGCCCAGACAGGGAGATTCAGCCCCAGCATTTT. Its translation: CASSPDREIQPQHF.

The rearrangement links TRBV11-1 to TRBJ2-3, with unresolved D. Germline-derived CDR1 and CDR2 are SGHAT and FQDESV (reference sequence). CDR3 length: 13 amino acids. The germline V and J ends were trimmed by 3 bases and 8 bases, with 12 bases remaining between them. The CDR3 coding sequence is TGTGCCAGCAGCTTGGCCTCCGCAGGTACGCAGTATTTT. Amino acid sequence: CASSLASAGTQYF.

V gene TRBV7-8 combines with J gene TRBJ2-5; no definite D call. The ends were cut back, 2 bases at V and 5 bases at J, with 15 bases in the middle. CDR1 and CDR2 (germline): SGHVS, FQNEAQ. The CDR3 covers 15 residues. The CDR3 loop is CASSLLWAPTETQYF. In DNA form, the CDR3 reads TGTGCCAGCAGCTTACTATGGGCTCCCACGGAGACCCAGTACTTC.

The rearrangement uses TRBV6-5 and TRBJ1-5, with D unclear. The CDR3 extends over 13 amino acids. Germline-derived CDR1 and CDR2 are MNHEY and SVGAGI. The V end lost 6 bases, the J end lost 6 bases, and 12 bases lay between the germline ends. CDR3 amino acids: CASSPRRSQPQHF. The DNA of the CDR3 is TGTGCCAGCAGCCCCCGCAGGAGTCAGCCCCAGCATTTT.

The sample holds a few counts of this clone. The V gene is TRBV11-3, the J gene TRBJ2-1; 10 bases line up with TRBD2. V lost 5 bases, J lost 4 bases, and 8 bases stayed unmatched. The CDR3 covers 16 residues. CDR1 is SGHNT, CDR2 YENEEA, per germline. This chain's CDR3 is CASSPRGAGGYNEQFF. The CDR3 region has the DNA TGTGCCAGCAGCCCCCGGGGAGCGGGAGGGTACAATGAGCAGTTCTTC.

This rearrangement joins TRBV5-1 to TRBJ2-7, with 8 bases lining up with TRBD2. The CDR3 contains 15 residues. Trimming at V came to 4 bases and at J to 4 bases, leaving 10 bases not matched to a gene. Per germline, CDR1 SGHRS and CDR2 YFSETQ. The CDR3 protein is CASSAGIPGGYEQYF. The CDR3 DNA reads as TGCGCCAGCAGCGCCGGGATCCCGGGGGGGTACGAGCAGTACTTC.

This clone has more than one count but fewer than ten. CDR3 bases: TGTGCCACCAGCAGAGATCGGGGGGACTACGAGCAGTACTTC. Encoded protein: CATSRDRGDYEQYF. V is TRBV15 and J is TRBJ2-7, with 7 bases lining up with TRBD2. V lost 0 bases to trimming and J lost 3 bases; unmatched junction nucleotides: 2. CDR1 and CDR2 (germline): LNHNV, YYDKDF (reference sequence). CDR3 size: 14 residues.